These 26 T cell receptor beta chains share one sample of origin, sequenced in a study of T cells in women clearing cervical HPV infection. The method was immunoSEQ multiplex PCR; TCRdb's version includes in-frame clones alone and lacks a portion of them. The table for this sample gives about 29,000 clones. The specimen was blood buffy coat. The receptors come from a woman between 18 and 75 years old with a cervical HPV16 infection that either progressed to CIN3+ or cleared (not recorded which).

Note on this clone: The read terminates 3 residues ahead of where the CDR3 ends, so the germline J gene completes it. V usage is TRBV11-2 and J usage is TRBJ2-1; a weak D match, TRBD1 (6 bases). Trimming took 4 bases from V and 5 from J, leaving 9 bases between them. Per the germline V gene, CDR1 is SGHAT and CDR2 is FQNNGV. The CDR3 contains 13 residues. CDR3 DNA, as far as it was read: TGTGCCAGCAGCTGGGGGACAAACAATGAG. Protein product: CASSWGTNNE. From start to end, the CDR3 is CASSWGTNNEQFF.

As regards this clone: The read terminates 3 residues ahead of where the CDR3 ends, so the germline J gene completes it. The rearrangement links TRBV2 to TRBJ2-3; possibly TRBD1 or TRBD2 for D (5 bases each). The CDR3 has 14 residues. The V end was cut by 10 bases, the J end by 0 bases, with 14 bases between. The germline CDR1 and CDR2 sequences are SNHLY and FYNNEI. The CDR3 spells CATRGAPSTDTQYF. The covered CDR3 bases are TGTGCCACACGAGGGGCCCCTAGCACAGATACG. Full variable domain (outside the CDR3, taken from reference TRBV2 and TRBJ2-3): EPEVTQTPSHQVTQMGQEVILRCVPISNHLYFYWYRQILGQKVEFLVSFYNNEISEKSEIFDDQFSVERPDGSNFTLKIRSTKLEDSAMYFCATRGAPSTDTQYFGPGTRLTVL.

The CDR3 loop reads CASSLGLTGVNSPLHF. CDR3 DNA (partial): TGCGCCAGCAGCTTGGGGCTGACAGGGGTAAATTCACCC. The chain employs TRBV5-1 and TRBJ1-6; TRBD1 agrees at 8 bases. The read ends 3 residues before the CDR3 terminus; that terminus is restored from the germline J gene. J was trimmed by 7 bases and V by 0 bases; bases with no gene match: 6. The CDR3 length is 16 residues. The germline V gene has CDR1 SGHRS and CDR2 YFSETQ. Looking up the rest from reference TRBV5-1 and TRBJ1-6 gives the full variable domain: KAGVTQTPRYLIKTRGQQVTLSCSPISGHRSVSWYQQTPGQGLQFLFEYFSETQRNKGNFPGRFSGRQFSNSRSEMNVSTLELGDSALYLCASSLGLTGVNSPLHFGNGTRLTVT.

On this clone itself: The read terminates 3 residues before the CDR3 end, so the remaining end is supplied by the germline J gene. The rearrangement joins TRBV28 to TRBJ1-1, with D unclear. Germline CDR1 MDHEN, CDR2 SYDVKM. CDR3 length equals 15 residues. The V end was cut by 2 bases, the J end by 0 bases, with 10 bases between. The CDR3 DNA, read in part, is TGTGCCAGCAGTTTAGGACTGGGTTTGAACACTGAA. Translated, it gives CASSLGLGLNTE. The entire CDR3 sequence reads CASSLGLGLNTEAFF.

Concerning this clone itself: The read terminates 3 residues before the CDR3 end, so the remaining end is supplied by the germline J gene. The gene calls are TRBV4-1 and TRBJ2-3; possibly TRBD1 for D (6 bases). CDR3 length: 15 amino acids. Per germline, CDR1 MGHRA and CDR2 YSYEKL. Trimming removed 4 bases at V and 0 bases at J, with 11 bases between. The part of the CDR3 DNA that was read is TGCGCCAGCAGCCCAGGACAGCGAAGCACAGATACG. Its protein product is CASSPGQRSTDT. The entire CDR3 is CASSPGQRSTDTQYF.

Regarding this clone: Coverage ceases 3 residues before the CDR3 finishes, and the germline J gene fills in the end. This rearrangement joins TRBV20-1 to TRBJ2-7; 8 bases fit TRBD2. V lost 5 bases, J lost 2 bases, and 5 bases stayed unmatched. The CDR3 length is 13 residues. Germline CDR1 and CDR2: DFQATT and SNEGSKA (reference sequence). The CDR3 reads CSAATSETYEQYF. The sequenced part of the CDR3 DNA is TGCAGTGCTGCGACTAGCGAAACCTACGAG.

Worth noting for this clone: The read ends 3 residues early relative to the CDR3; the germline J gene fills the gap. V and J are TRBV5-8 and TRBJ1-2; 8 bases align to TRBD1. The junction had 7 bases not matched to a gene; V was cut back by 4 bases and J by 2 bases. This CDR3 has 15 residues. The germline V gene encodes CDR1 SGHTS and CDR2 YDEGEE. CDR3 in amino acids: CASSLEDRANYGYTF. CDR3 bases read: TGTGCCAGCAGCCTTGAGGACAGGGCGAACTATGGC.

Comments on this clone: The read halts 3 residues ahead of the CDR3 end, with the missing end drawn from the germline J gene. The chain couples TRBV4-1 to TRBJ2-3; 12 bases match TRBD2. V lost 1 base to trimming and J lost 4 bases; unmatched junction nucleotides: 9. Germline V lookup: CDR1 MGHRA, CDR2 YSYEKL. This CDR3 is built from 18 residues. CDR3 DNA, as far as it was read: TGCGCCAGCAGCCAAGGTCCCCCGCTAGCGGGAGGGGCAGATACG. Its translation is CASSQGPPLAGGADT. The full CDR3 reads CASSQGPPLAGGADTQYF.

With regard to this clone: The missing CDR3 end, 3 residues past where the read stops, is filled in from the germline J gene. This chain connects TRBV19 to TRBJ2-2, with 11 bases identical to TRBD2. V trimming: 9 bases; J trimming: 0 bases; junction bases outside the gene matches: 12. The V gene's germline CDR1 is LNHDA and CDR2 SQIVND (reference sequence). The CDR3 is made up of 18 amino acids. The CDR3 bases that were read are TGTGCCAGCAGAGATCGGACTAGCGGGCCTACGAACACCGGGGAG. As protein: CASRDRTSGPTNTGE. The whole CDR3 protein is CASRDRTSGPTNTGELFF.

Comment on this clone: The read finishes 3 residues shy of the CDR3 end, and the germline J gene is used to complete it. The chain is built from TRBV18 and TRBJ1-3; D possibly corresponds to TRBD1 (6 bases). CDR1 and CDR2 (germline): KGHSH, LQKENI. The CDR3 contains 14 residues. The V gene lost 4 bases and the J gene lost 8 bases, with 15 bases spanning the gap. CDR3 in amino acids: CASSHRALGHTIYF. Partial CDR3 DNA: TGTGCCAGCTCACACAGGGCCCTCGGGCACACC. Full variable domain (remainder filled in from reference TRBV18 and TRBJ1-3): NAGVMQNPRHLVRRRGQEARLRCSPMKGHSHVYWYRQLPEEGLKFMVYLQKENIIDESGMPKERFSAEFPKEGPSILRIQQVVRGDSAAYFCASSHRALGHTIYFGEGSWLTVV.

CDR3 sequence reads: CASSLSGGGRVISYEQYF. CDR3 DNA (partial): TGCGCCAGCAGCCTCTCGGGGGGTGGCAGGGTAATTTCCTACGAG. This chain uses TRBV4-1 with TRBJ2-7, with 7 bases identical to TRBD2. The read halts 3 residues ahead of the CDR3 end, with the missing end drawn from the germline J gene. The CDR3 runs to 18 residues. After removal of 4 bases from V and 1 base from J, the junction contained 16 bases not matched to a gene. CDR1 is MGHRA, CDR2 YSYEKL, per germline.

A note on this clone: Read data end 3 residues before the CDR3 end; the end is taken from the germline J gene. The chain employs TRBV18 and TRBJ2-2; TRBD1 matches at 7 bases. Unmatched junction bases numbered 9, after V lost 2 bases and J lost 6 bases. Germline V gene lookup returns CDR1 KGHSH and CDR2 LQKENI. This CDR3 has 16 residues. The CDR3 is CASSPSGQGVSGELFF. CDR3 DNA, as far as it was read: TGTGCCAGCTCACCATCTGGCCAGGGGGTCTCCGGGGAG.

In regard to this clone: The CDR3 end is not reached by the read, which stops 3 residues before it; the germline J gene fills it in. The chain links TRBV29-1 to TRBJ1-3, with unresolved D. The CDR3 has 11 amino acids. Germline V gene data show CDR1 as SQVTM and CDR2 as ANQGSEA. The covered CDR3 bases are TGCAGCGTTTCCGAAACGGGGACC. It is translated as CSVSETGT. The CDR3 in its entirety is CSVSETGTIYF.

With regard to this clone: The read stops 3 residues short of the end of the CDR3; the missing end is completed from the germline J gene. This chain connects TRBV19 to TRBJ2-3, with 12 bases lining up with TRBD2. The CDR3 totals 15 residues. V lost 7 bases and J lost 0; bases outside the gene matches: 2. Germline-derived CDR1 and CDR2 are LNHDA and SQIVND (reference sequence). CDR3: CASTLAGGSTDTQYF. The CDR3 DNA, read in part, is TGTGCCAGTACGCTAGCGGGAGGGAGCACAGATACG. Based on the CDR3 plus reference TRBV19 and TRBJ2-3, the full variable domain is DGGITQSPKYLFRKEGQNVTLSCEQNLNHDAMYWYRQDPGQGLRLIYYSQIVNDFQKGDIAEGYSVSREKKESFPLTVTSAQKNPTAFYLCASTLAGGSTDTQYFGPGTRLTVL.

CDR3 DNA, as far as it was read: TGCAGTGCGCCCGGACAGGGTGGAAACACC. It codes for CSAPGQGGNT. The CDR3, in full, reads CSAPGQGGNTIYF. This chain connects TRBV20-1 to TRBJ1-3; 8 bases map to TRBD1. The read halts 3 residues ahead of the CDR3 end, with the missing end drawn from the germline J gene. Germline V gene lookup returns CDR1 DFQATT and CDR2 SNEGSKA (reference sequence). The CDR3 runs 13 residues. The V gene end was trimmed by 6 bases and the J gene end by 3 bases; junction bases not matched to a gene: 4.

A word on this clone: The read is 3 residues too short to cover the CDR3 end, so that end is filled in from the germline J gene. The chain is built from TRBV20-1 and TRBJ2-3; a weak D match, TRBD2 (6 bases). Looked up from germline, CDR1 is DFQATT and CDR2 is SNEGSKA (reference sequence). Deletions cut 3 bases from V and 1 base from J, with 14 bases between. The CDR3 has 15 amino acids. CDR3 residues: CSARGPGTGTDTQYF. The CDR3 bases that were read are TGCAGTGCTAGGGGCCCTGGGACTGGCACAGATACG.

Note on this clone: Read coverage stops 3 residues before the CDR3 terminus; the germline J gene supplies the remainder. This sequence joins TRBV7-2 and TRBJ2-7, with a tentative D call TRBD1 (6 bases). V was trimmed by 3 bases and J by 5 bases, leaving 11 bases between them. The germline gives CDR1 SGHTA, CDR2 FQGNSA. The CDR3 contains 13 residues. Partial CDR3 DNA: TGTGCCAGCAGCTTCGGCAGGGACAACGAG. It yields the protein CASSFGRDNE. The complete CDR3 sequence is CASSFGRDNEQYF.

With regard to this clone: The CDR3 end falls 3 residues outside the read, so it is completed with the germline J gene. This sequence joins TRBV20-1 and TRBJ2-1; D remains ambiguous. Deletions cut 0 bases from V and 1 base from J, with 10 bases between. The V gene's germline CDR1 is DFQATT and CDR2 SNEGSKA (reference sequence). This CDR3 spans 15 amino acids. The DNA read from the CDR3 is TGCAGTGCTAGAGAACCAGCGAGATCCTACAATGAG. Amino acid sequence: CSAREPARSYNE. The CDR3 reads in full as CSAREPARSYNEQFF.

With respect to this clone: The read gets to within 3 residues of the CDR3 end, and the germline J gene fills in the rest. This rearrangement joins TRBV5-1 to TRBJ2-7; perhaps TRBD2 as D (6 bases). The CDR3 has 13 residues. Germline CDR1 SGHRS, CDR2 YFSETQ. The germline V and J ends were trimmed by 3 bases and 5 bases, with 12 bases remaining between them. CDR3 in amino acids: CASSSPGLHEQYF. Partial CDR3 DNA: TGCGCCAGCAGCTCCCCGGGACTCCACGAG.

Concerning this clone itself: The CDR3 extends 3 residues past the end of the read, so its final part is completed from the germline J gene. This chain joins TRBV4-1 and TRBJ2-2; D possibly corresponds to TRBD1 (6 bases). Germline CDR1 and CDR2: MGHRA and YSYEKL. Trimming cost V 4 bases and J 9 bases, with 18 bases left between them. There are 15 residues in the CDR3. The CDR3 loop reads CASSLGEAGVRELFF. The DNA read from the CDR3 is TGCGCCAGCAGCCTAGGGGAAGCAGGGGTCCGGGAG.

As for this clone: With the read ending 3 residues before the CDR3 end, the germline J gene is used to fill in that end. The chain recombines TRBV10-3 with TRBJ2-5, with D maybe TRBD2 (6 bases). CDR3 length: 15 residues. Germline loops: CDR1 ENHRY, CDR2 SYGVKD. V was pared by 3 bases and J by 6 bases, with 17 bases between. The CDR3 here is CAISEWRDSHQTQYF. Incomplete CDR3 DNA: TGTGCCATCAGTGAATGGCGGGACTCACATCAGACC.

A note on this clone: The CDR3 end lies 3 residues beyond the end of the read and is filled in from the germline J gene. This chain joins TRBV29-1 and TRBJ1-2; no clear D. The germline gives CDR1 SQVTM, CDR2 ANQGSEA. CDR3 length equals 9 residues. The ends were cut back, 3 bases at V and 7 bases at J, with 3 bases in the middle. CDR3 region: CSVEAGYTF. CDR3 bases read: TGCAGCGTTGAGGCTGGC.

CDR3 sequence reads: CASSSRQGSYNEQFF. The CDR3 bases that were read are TGTGCCAGCAGCTCTCGACAGGGATCCTACAATGAG. This chain connects TRBV7-9 to TRBJ2-1, with 7 bases fitting TRBD1. The read gets to within 3 residues of the CDR3 end, and the germline J gene fills in the rest. Germline V CDR1 and CDR2: SEHNR, FQNEAQ (reference sequence). There are 15 residues in the CDR3. J was trimmed by 1 base and V by 4 bases; bases with no gene match: 4.

A remark on this clone: The read ends 3 residues shy of where the CDR3 ends; the end is completed using the germline J gene. This chain uses TRBV4-2 with TRBJ2-3; the D gene could be TRBD1 or TRBD2 (5 bases each). The V and J ends lost 0 bases and 3 bases respectively, with 13 bases between them. This CDR3 comprises 16 residues. Germline V gene data show CDR1 as LGHNA and CDR2 as YNFKEQ. The CDR3 loop reads CASSQDRGAPTDTQYF. The CDR3 DNA, read in part, is TGTGCCAGCAGCCAAGATCGAGGGGCCCCAACAGATACG.

Notes on this clone: The read falls 3 residues short of the CDR3 end, and the missing part is taken from the germline J gene. The chain is built from TRBV19 and TRBJ1-5, with D perhaps TRBD1 (5 bases). The V end was cut by 0 bases, the J end by 4 bases, with 13 bases between. The CDR3 runs 16 residues. Per the germline V gene, CDR1 is LNHDA and CDR2 is SQIVND (reference sequence). CDR3 loop: CASSIDHGGRNQPQHF. CDR3 DNA (partial): TGTGCCAGTAGTATAGATCACGGGGGAAGAAATCAGCCC.

With regard to this clone: The missing CDR3 end, 3 residues past where the read stops, is filled in from the germline J gene. V is TRBV7-8 and J is TRBJ2-7, with 7 bases lining up with TRBD2. Germline assignment: CDR1 SGHVS and CDR2 FQNEAQ. The length of the CDR3 is 16 residues. V lost 5 bases and J lost 0; bases outside the gene matches: 10. Incomplete CDR3 DNA: TGTGCCAGCAGCCCGCATGGTAGCGGGTCCTCCTACGAG. Protein sequence: CASSPHGSGSSYE. The CDR3 in full is CASSPHGSGSSYEQYF.